This TCR beta chain was sequenced for a study of long-term antiretroviral therapy in people with HIV. The assay, immunoSEQ v3.0, was run at survey level. Target depth was roughly 35,000-55,000 T-cell genomes per sample. Sequencing used immunoSEQ multiplex PCR; TCRdb keeps in-frame clones, though not all of them. This sample has 20,000 to 25,000 clones, with around four fifths found just once. Germline loops: CDR1 SNHLY, CDR2 FYNNEI. The V end was cut by 3 bases, the J end by 1 base, with 12 bases between. There are 15 residues in the CDR3. The receptor was isolated from a woman in her 50s with HIV. The sequencing used unsorted PBMCs, collected 1.9 years after starting antiretroviral therapy. This chain connects TRBV2 to TRBJ1-1; D is ambiguous. CDR3 sequence (DNA): TGTGCCAGCAGTGATATGACGCCCGGGAACACTGAAGCTTTCTTT. Its translation: CASSDMTPGNTEAFF.